The subject of this entry is one T cell receptor beta chain. Authors' analysis steps: Amplification from reference gene primers served as the basis for estimated nucleated cell counts. The assay was immunoSEQ multiplex PCR, and TCRdb's table has in-frame clones only and misses some. V and J calls and clone size are copied from that table; D and trimming were computed from the DNA. The table includes about 210,000 clones, approximately 84% detected once. The data derive from a study of blood T cell repertoires in COVID-19. Study-wide context: Samples taken during acute and convalescent COVID-19 were collected in the United States, Italy and Spain. The cDNA or gDNA used as material had been derived from T cells, B-cell-depleted T cells, or PBMCs.

Germline V lookup: CDR1 LNHDA, CDR2 SQIVND (reference sequence). This CDR3 has 13 residues. The ends were cut back, 7 bases at V and 4 bases at J, with 11 bases in the middle. Sequences were obtained from peripheral blood. This sequence joins TRBV19 and TRBJ1-3, with D tentatively TRBD1 (5 bases). The source of this sequence is a woman between 45 and 65 years old with active or convalescent COVID-19. The CDR3 reads CASKTEPGNTIYF. The CDR3 nucleotides read TGTGCCAGTAAGACAGAACCGGGAAACACCATATATTTT. Based on the CDR3 plus reference TRBV19 and TRBJ1-3, the full variable domain is DGGITQSPKYLFRKEGQNVTLSCEQNLNHDAMYWYRQDPGQGLRLIYYSQIVNDFQKGDIAEGYSVSREKKESFPLTVTSAQKNPTAFYLCASKTEPGNTIYFGEGSWLTVV.